One and the same sample provided the 15 T cell receptor beta chains below, sequenced in a study of cytomegalovirus exposure and HLA in healthy donors. The PCR contained 60 Vbeta and 13 Jbeta primers. Assay used: immunoSEQ multiplex PCR; TCRdb lists only in-frame clones, some missing. The sample includes about 200,000 clones, roughly 84% of them seen just once. Sequenced: PBMCs. The receptors here all came from a boy younger than 10 in good health and CMV-seronegative.

The chain combines TRBV6-6 with TRBJ2-1; 7 positions match TRBD1. The V segment lost 5 bases and the J segment 2 bases; nucleotides outside the gene matches: 9. The CDR3 consists of 16 residues. Germline V CDR1 and CDR2: MNHNY, SVGAGI (reference sequence). The CDR3 loop is CASSNDREKTYNEQFF. The CDR3 DNA is TGTGCCAGCAGTAACGACAGGGAGAAGACCTACAATGAGCAGTTCTTC.

In this sample, this clone turned up once. The chain joins TRBV7-9 to TRBJ1-1, with 9 nucleotides matching TRBD1. This CDR3 contains 14 residues. Unmatched junction bases numbered 2, after V lost 5 bases and J lost 1 base. The germline CDR1 and CDR2 sequences are SEHNR and FQNEAQ (reference sequence). In DNA, the CDR3 is TGTGCCAGCAGCGACAGGGGGGAGAACACTGAAGCTTTCTTT. It yields the protein CASSDRGENTEAFF.

The V call is TRBV2, the J call TRBJ1-2; 7 positions match TRBD1. The V gene end was trimmed by 3 bases and the J gene end by 4 bases; junction bases not matched to a gene: 11. Germline V lookup: CDR1 SNHLY, CDR2 FYNNEI. The CDR3 spans 16 residues. CDR3 amino acids: CASSEGQPIISYGYTF. The CDR3 DNA reads TGTGCCAGCAGTGAGGGACAGCCCATAATTAGCTATGGCTACACCTTC.

This chain connects TRBV7-9 to TRBJ2-1; D gene ambiguous. The CDR3 sequence is 12 residues long. Trimming cost V 4 bases and J 9 bases, with 10 bases left between them. The germline CDR1 and CDR2 sequences are SEHNR and FQNEAQ (reference sequence). The DNA for the CDR3 is TGTGCCAGCAGCTCCCTGGGCAGTGAGCAGTTCTTC. Translating it yields CASSSLGSEQFF.

The chain carries TRBV6-5 and TRBJ1-6; the D gene is possibly TRBD1 (6 bases). The V and J ends lost 0 bases and 6 bases respectively, with 9 bases between them. CDR3 length: 15 residues. Per germline, CDR1 MNHEY and CDR2 SVGAGI. The CDR3 loop reads CASSYSWDTNSPLHF. The CDR3 region has the DNA TGTGCCAGCAGTTACTCGTGGGACACTAATTCACCCCTCCACTTT.

This clone was counted a few times. The CDR3 sequence is CASSGSGRYGYTF. CDR3 bases: TGTGCCAGCAGCGGGTCAGGGCGTTATGGCTACACCTTC. The chain recombines TRBV9 with TRBJ1-2; D perhaps matches TRBD1 (5 bases). The V end was cut by 3 bases, the J end by 5 bases, with 11 bases between. Germline V gives CDR1 SGDLS, CDR2 YYNGEE. The CDR3 is 13 amino acids.

The rearrangement joins TRBV2 to TRBJ1-3, with 8 bases matching TRBD1. The CDR3 is made up of 15 amino acids. Germline values: CDR1 SNHLY, CDR2 FYNNEI. Unmatched junction bases numbered 9, after V lost 8 bases and J lost 3 bases. The CDR3 reads CASGWTGKGGNTIYF. The CDR3 DNA is TGTGCCAGCGGGTGGACAGGGAAGGGTGGAAACACCATATATTTT.

The chain couples TRBV6-1 to TRBJ2-6; a possible D gene is TRBD1 (6 bases). The CDR3 is 15 residues long. Trimming pared 5 bases from V and 1 base from J, leaving 9 bases between. The germline V gene has CDR1 MNHNS and CDR2 SASEGT. CDR3 sequence reads: CASSLGQSGANVLTF. Here the CDR3 DNA reads TGTGCCAGCAGTCTCGGACAGTCTGGGGCCAACGTCCTGACTTTC.

V and J are TRBV15 and TRBJ2-5, with 11 bases that match TRBD1. CDR3 length: 14 residues. The germline V gene encodes CDR1 LNHNV and CDR2 YYDKDF (reference sequence). Trimming cost V 6 bases and J 5 bases; bases outside gene matches: 5. The CDR3 reads CATSQDRGRETQYF. Written as DNA, the CDR3 is TGTGCCACCAGTCAGGACAGGGGGCGGGAGACCCAGTACTTC.

The chain combines TRBV5-1 with TRBJ2-3, with D maybe TRBD1 (5 bases). This CDR3 has 15 residues. With 0 bases removed from V and 2 bases from J, the gap between germline ends came to 10 bases. Germline V gene sequence: CDR1 SGHRS, CDR2 YFSETQ. CDR3 residues: CASSLVLGPTDTQYF. The CDR3 bases are TGCGCCAGCAGCTTGGTTCTGGGGCCCACAGATACGCAGTATTTT.

The gene calls are TRBV11-2 and TRBJ2-5, with D possibly TRBD2 on 6 matching bases. Germline CDR1 and CDR2: SGHAT and FQNNGV. The V and J ends lost 5 bases and 2 bases respectively, with 15 bases between them. The CDR3 is made up of 15 amino acids. The CDR3 is CASSRVGGQQETQYF. The CDR3 nucleotides read TGTGCCAGCAGCCGGGTGGGAGGTCAACAAGAGACCCAGTACTTC. The variable domain in full, with the rest retrieved from reference TRBV11-2 and TRBJ2-5, is EAGVAQSPRYKIIEKRQSVAFWCNPISGHATLYWYQQILGQGPKLLIQFQNNGVVDDSQLPKDRFSAERLKGVDSTLKIQPAKLEDSAVYLCASSRVGGQQETQYFGPGTRLLVL.

This clone was seen more than once but under ten times. This chain joins TRBV5-1 and TRBJ2-7, with 7 bases lining up with TRBD2. Unmatched junction bases numbered 9, after V lost 0 bases and J lost 3 bases. From germline, CDR1 is SGHRS and CDR2 YFSETQ. The CDR3 has 16 residues. As DNA, the CDR3 is TGCGCCAGCAGCTTGGACAGAGCGGGGAAACACTACGAGCAGTACTTC. Translation: CASSLDRAGKHYEQYF.

This chain uses TRBV25-1 with TRBJ2-5, with a possible D match to TRBD1 (6 bases). Matching the DNA end better, TRBJ2-7 makes the J call doubtful. The CDR3 spans 13 residues. The germline CDR1 and CDR2 sequences are MGHDK and SYGVNS. This CDR3 reads CASSPTGSYEQYF. In nucleotides, the CDR3 is TGTGCCAGCAGTCCGACAGGTTCCTACGAGCAGTACTTC.

This chain links TRBV18 with TRBJ1-1; tentatively, D is TRBD1 (5 bases). Germline CDR1 is KGHSH and CDR2 is LQKENI. CDR3 length equals 14 residues. V was pared by 3 bases and J by 3 bases, with 11 bases between. The CDR3 bases are TGTGCCAGCTCACCTGGGGCAGACCACACTGAAGCTTTCTTT. Translated: CASSPGADHTEAFF.

In its sample, this clone was seen a few times. This chain links TRBV7-9 with TRBJ2-1, with D perhaps TRBD2 (5 bases). The CDR3 spans 13 residues. CDR1 SEHNR and CDR2 FQNEAQ come from the germline V gene (reference sequence). Trimming removed 5 bases at V and 7 bases at J, with 12 bases between. CDR3 in amino acids: CASSPPRRNEQFF. The CDR3 DNA reads as TGTGCCAGCAGCCCCCCCCGGAGGAATGAGCAGTTCTTC.